A single sample gave rise to the 27 T cell receptor beta chains below, sequenced in a study of blood T cell repertoires in COVID-19. Sequenced by immunoSEQ multiplex PCR; TCRdb stores in-frame clones only, minus some. The data hold just over 300,000 clones, with around 89% observed a single time. Source material: PBMCs or T cells enriched from blood (not recorded which). The receptors come from a woman aged 40 to 55 who had recovered from COVID-19.

The J gene is TRBJ1-3, the V gene TRBV18; D gene unclear. The CDR3 has 14 residues. Germline V gene sequence: CDR1 KGHSH, CDR2 LQKENI. Trimming removed 3 bases from V and 2 bases from J, with 8 bases in between. For the CDR3, the DNA is TGTGCCAGCTCACCCCTCTCCCCTGGAAACACCATATATTTT. Translation: CASSPLSPGNTIYF.

V is TRBV29-1 and J is TRBJ2-7; TRBD1 matches at 8 bases. V gave up 7 bases and J gave up 3 bases; unmatched junction bases: 2. Germline V gene sequence: CDR1 SQVTM, CDR2 ANQGSEA. This CDR3 has 11 amino acids. The CDR3 is CSGGQGYEQYF. The DNA for the CDR3 is TGCAGCGGCGGACAGGGCTACGAGCAGTACTTC.

This sequence joins TRBV6-5 and TRBJ1-1; 8 bases match TRBD1. Unmatched junction bases numbered 9, after V lost 6 bases and J lost 9 bases. The V gene's germline CDR1 is MNHEY and CDR2 SVGAGI. This CDR3 has 13 amino acids. CDR3 in amino acids: CASSPTGASQAFF. For the CDR3, the DNA is TGTGCCAGCAGCCCGACAGGGGCGAGTCAAGCTTTCTTT.

This chain links TRBV21-1 with TRBJ2-3; the table gives TRBD2 as D, unverified against the DNA. TRBV21-1 is an annotated pseudogene. The CDR3 loop spans 11 amino acids. In nucleotides, the CDR3 is TGTGCCAGCAGGTACAAGCGGGGGGGTCGTTTT. Translated, it gives CASRYKRGGRF.

J is TRBJ2-2 and V is TRBV25-1; 8 bases are a match to TRBD1. Germline V lookup: CDR1 MGHDK, CDR2 SYGVNS. The CDR3 runs to 15 residues. J lost 7 bases, V lost 3 bases, and 7 bases had no gene match. Here the CDR3 DNA reads TGTGCCAGCAGTGAGATGACAGGGGTGGTCGGGGAGCTGTTTTTT. Translated, it gives CASSEMTGVVGELFF.

V and J are TRBV7-9 and TRBJ1-2; a weak D match, TRBD1 (5 bases). The ends were cut back, 5 bases at V and 0 bases at J, with 7 bases in the middle. This CDR3 is 13 amino acids long. CDR1 and CDR2 (germline): SEHNR, FQNEAQ (reference sequence). The CDR3 DNA reads TGTGCCAGCAGCCAGACAGCTAACTATGGCTACACCTTC. Translation gives CASSQTANYGYTF.

J is TRBJ1-5 and V is TRBV7-9, with a weak D call TRBD1 (5 bases). Germline loops: CDR1 SEHNR, CDR2 FQNEAQ (reference sequence). V lost 5 bases, J lost 0 bases, and 8 bases lay in between. The CDR3 consists of 14 residues. CDR3 DNA sequence: TGTGCCAGCAGCGCGGACAATAGCAATCAGCCCCAGCATTTT. Amino acids: CASSADNSNQPQHF.

The chain recombines TRBV5-5 with TRBJ1-6, with 7 bases aligning to TRBD1. The CDR3 covers 15 residues. Germline trimming cut 0 bases from V and 10 bases from J; bases unmatched to any gene: 7. Germline CDR1 and CDR2: SGHKS and YYEKEE (reference sequence). In nucleotides, the CDR3 is TGTGCCAGCAGCTTGGCCGGGACAGCTAGCTCACCCCTCCACTTT. Translation gives CASSLAGTASSPLHF.

This clone was picked up one time. This sequence joins TRBV15 and TRBJ2-1; D may be TRBD1 (6 bases). The V end lost 4 bases, the J end lost 0 bases, and 13 bases lay between the germline ends. The CDR3 is 16 amino acids. CDR1 is LNHNV and CDR2 is YYDKDF in the germline V gene (reference sequence). CDR3 sequence (DNA): TGTGCCACCAGCACCATAGGACAGTTCTCCTACAATGAGCAGTTCTTC. Protein product: CATSTIGQFSYNEQFF.

The chain uses TRBV5-1 and TRBJ1-1; a possible D gene is TRBD1 (6 bases). V was cut by 2 bases and J by 4 bases, with 18 bases left in between. Germline CDR1 reads SGHRS; CDR2 reads YFSETQ. The CDR3 loop spans 16 amino acids. CDR3 sequence reads: CASSLPTTGSSTEAFF. DNA for the CDR3: TGCGCCAGCAGCTTACCTACAACAGGGTCGAGCACTGAAGCTTTCTTT.

V and J are TRBV7-2 and TRBJ1-5; no clear D. The CDR3 consists of 12 residues. Germline-derived CDR1 and CDR2 are SGHTA and FQGNSA. Between the trimmed V and J ends, which lost 5 bases and 1 base, there was a span of 3 bases. Here the CDR3 reads CASSPSNQPQHF. CDR3 bases: TGTGCCAGCAGCCCGAGCAATCAGCCCCAGCATTTT. The full variable domain, its missing parts supplied by reference TRBV7-2 and TRBJ1-5, is GAGVSQSPSNKVTEKGKDVELRCDPISGHTALYWYRQSLGQGLEFLIYFQGNSAPDKSGLPSDRFSAERTGGSVSTLTIQRTQQEDSAVYLCASSPSNQPQHFGDGTRLSIL.

This chain links TRBV11-3 with TRBJ2-7; D is unresolved. CDR3 length: 14 residues. Germline V lookup: CDR1 SGHNT, CDR2 YENEEA. V was shortened by 6 bases and J by 1 base, with 13 bases between the two germline ends. The CDR3 region is CASSLLRGSYEQYF. The CDR3 nucleotides are TGTGCCAGCAGTCTACTACGCGGATCCTACGAGCAGTACTTC.

The rearrangement joins TRBV7-2 to TRBJ1-1; 9 positions match TRBD1. From germline, CDR1 is SGHTA and CDR2 FQGNSA. CDR3 length: 14 amino acids. V lost 3 bases to trimming and J lost 6 bases; unmatched junction nucleotides: 5. CDR3 coding DNA: TGTGCCAGCAGCTTTGCTCGACAGGGGGCTGAAGCTTTCTTT. Translation: CASSFARQGAEAFF.

The chain employs TRBV5-1 and TRBJ2-7; 9 bases agree with TRBD1. This CDR3 region has 15 residues. Germline lookup yields CDR1 SGHRS and CDR2 YFSETQ. V lost 4 bases and J lost 3; bases outside the gene matches: 8. CDR3 residues: CASSITDRGNYEQYF. CDR3 sequence (DNA): TGCGCCAGCAGCATCACGGACAGGGGAAACTACGAGCAGTACTTC.

This clone has only a few counts. This chain joins TRBV7-2 and TRBJ2-7, with a possible D match to TRBD2 (8 bases). The germline CDR1 and CDR2 sequences are SGHTA and FQGNSA. The CDR3 spans 15 residues. Trimming removed 8 bases at V and 3 bases at J, with 20 bases between. The CDR3 loop is CASVPGGTRVYEQYF. The CDR3 DNA reads as TGTGCCAGCGTGCCAGGGGGGACTAGAGTCTACGAGCAGTACTTC.

J is TRBJ2-5 and V is TRBV6-5; D unclear. Germline loops: CDR1 MNHEY, CDR2 SVGAGI. The CDR3 extends over 13 amino acids. The ends were cut back, 7 bases at V and 5 bases at J, with 14 bases in the middle. The CDR3 here is CASNPFDGETQYF. In DNA form, the CDR3 reads TGTGCCAGCAACCCCTTCGACGGGGAGACCCAGTACTTC.

This chain uses TRBV4-2 with TRBJ2-1; the D is unclear. Per germline, CDR1 LGHNA and CDR2 YNFKEQ. This CDR3 has 15 residues. The ends were cut back, 1 base at V and 5 bases at J, with 12 bases in the middle. In DNA form, the CDR3 reads TGTGCCAGCAGCCAAGGAAACAGAAATCACAATGAGCAGTTCTTC. Translation: CASSQGNRNHNEQFF.

This clone was counted a few times. CDR3 in DNA: TGCAGCGTTGAAGATAGACAGGGGAACACTGAAGCTTTCTTT. It codes for CSVEDRQGNTEAFF. The chain uses TRBV29-1 and TRBJ1-1; 7 bases map to TRBD1. The CDR3 totals 14 residues. After removal of 0 bases from V and 1 base from J, the junction contained 2 bases not matched to a gene. Germline loops: CDR1 SQVTM, CDR2 ANQGSEA.

The rearrangement links TRBV18 to TRBJ1-4; D is undetermined. V was clipped by 2 bases and J by 5 bases, with 9 bases between them. Germline loops: CDR1 KGHSH, CDR2 LQKENI. This CDR3 has 14 residues. The CDR3 loop reads CASSPGGLNEKLFF. CDR3 DNA: TGTGCCAGCTCACCAGGAGGGTTAAATGAAAAACTGTTTTTT.

The chain couples TRBV7-2 to TRBJ2-7; TRBD2 matches at 10 bases. The CDR3 spans 13 residues. Germline CDR1 SGHTA, CDR2 FQGNSA. V was pared by 5 bases and J by 7 bases, with 5 bases of the junction left unmatched. CDR3 protein: CASSRRTSGEQYF. The CDR3 DNA reads TGTGCCAGCAGCCGCCGGACTAGCGGAGAGCAGTACTTC.

This chain uses TRBV7-3 with TRBJ2-1, with D tentatively TRBD1 (5 bases). There are 16 residues in the CDR3. Per the germline V gene, CDR1 is SGHTA and CDR2 is FQGTGA. With 1 base removed from V and 3 bases from J, the gap between germline ends came to 13 bases. Here the CDR3 reads CASSLRAGINYNEQFF. CDR3 nucleotides: TGTGCCAGCAGCTTAAGGGCAGGGATAAACTACAATGAGCAGTTCTTC.

About this clone: A much larger clone sits a single nucleotide away, making a read error possible. Other DNA variants within this sample encode the same CDR3. CDR3 coding DNA: TGTGCCAGCAGCTCCACCTACGAGCAGTACTTC. Protein sequence: CASSSTYEQYF. V and J are TRBV3-1 (or the pseudogene TRBV3-2) and TRBJ2-7; D is unresolved. There are 11 residues in the CDR3. Trimming removed 5 bases from V and 2 bases from J, with 4 bases in between. Germline lookup yields CDR1 LGHDT and CDR2 YNNKEL (reference sequence).

The chain uses TRBV5-1 and TRBJ2-3; possible D gene TRBD1, 6 bases. Germline CDR1 reads SGHRS; CDR2 reads YFSETQ. The CDR3 loop spans 15 amino acids. Deletions cut 4 bases from V and 2 bases from J, with 14 bases between. The CDR3 DNA is TGCGCCAGCAGCACGGTCGACAGGCACACAGATACGCAGTATTTT. It encodes CASSTVDRHTDTQYF.

The V gene is TRBV7-9, the J gene TRBJ1-1, with D possibly being TRBD1 (5 bases). Trimming took off 5 bases at V and 7 bases at J, with 11 bases between the two ends. This CDR3 has 12 amino acids. Germline lookup yields CDR1 SEHNR and CDR2 FQNEAQ (reference sequence). In nucleotides, the CDR3 is TGTGCCAGCAGCGCGGGGGATTTTGAAGCTTTCTTT. This encodes CASSAGDFEAFF. Full variable domain (remainder filled in from reference TRBV7-9 and TRBJ1-1): DTGVSQNPRHKITKRGQNVTFRCDPISEHNRLYWYRQTLGQGPEFLTYFQNEAQLEKSRLLSDRFSAERPKGSFSTLEIQRTEQGDSAMYLCASSAGDFEAFFGQGTRLTVV.

The chain carries TRBV2 and TRBJ2-7; 11 bases are a match to TRBD2. The germline V gene has CDR1 SNHLY and CDR2 FYNNEI. With 5 bases clipped from V and 7 bases from J, the junction kept 7 bases outside the gene matches. This CDR3 comprises 14 residues. The CDR3: CASSILAGDGEQYF. DNA of the CDR3: TGTGCCAGCAGTATACTAGCGGGAGATGGGGAGCAGTACTTC. The variable domain in full, completed from reference TRBV2 and TRBJ2-7, reads EPEVTQTPSHQVTQMGQEVILRCVPISNHLYFYWYRQILGQKVEFLVSFYNNEISEKSEIFDDQFSVERPDGSNFTLKIRSTKLEDSAMYFCASSILAGDGEQYFGPGTRLTVT.

Written as DNA, the CDR3 is TGTGCCAGCAGCATTACTTCGCCCGGGGAGCTGTTTTTT. The encoded protein is CASSITSPGELFF. The chain has TRBV7-3 and TRBJ2-2; D unresolved. CDR3 length equals 13 residues. The germline V gene has CDR1 SGHTA and CDR2 FQGTGA. V shed 5 bases and J shed 6 bases, with 10 bases lying between them.

The chain uses TRBV5-1 and TRBJ1-3, with D uncertain. CDR1 is SGHRS and CDR2 is YFSETQ in the germline V gene. V was trimmed by 0 bases and J by 4 bases, leaving 8 bases between them. The CDR3 loop spans 14 amino acids. The CDR3 DNA reads TGCGCCAGCAGCTTGGCGTCGGGGGGAAACACCATATATTTT. This gives the protein CASSLASGGNTIYF.